These 23 T cell receptor beta chains were all obtained from the same sample, sequenced in a study of cytomegalovirus exposure and HLA in healthy donors. PCR primers comprised 60 Vbeta and 13 Jbeta primers. Assay used: immunoSEQ multiplex PCR; TCRdb lists only in-frame clones, some missing. The sample yields around 44,000 clones, 75% to 90% seen once. Sequenced input: PBMCs. The receptors derive from a woman aged 40 to 49 in good health and CMV-seropositive.

This chain links TRBV6-1 with TRBJ1-1; no reliable D call. This CDR3 has 14 amino acids. Trimming shortened V by 5 bases and J by 2 bases, and 12 bases separated the two germline ends. CDR1 and CDR2 from the germline V gene are MNHNS and SASEGT. The CDR3 sequence: CASSLTQLNTEAFF. The CDR3 coding sequence is TGTGCCAGCAGTTTGACACAACTTAACACTGAAGCTTTCTTT.

The chain carries TRBV12-5 and TRBJ2-7, with D perhaps TRBD1 (5 bases). Trimming cost V 3 bases and J 3 bases, with 12 bases left between them. Germline CDR1 and CDR2: LGHNT and FRNRAP. This CDR3 has 14 residues. CDR3 in DNA: TGTGCTAGTGGTTTAGGGGCAGGCAACTACGAGCAGTACTTC. The encoded protein is CASGLGAGNYEQYF.

This sequence joins TRBV5-1 and TRBJ2-3; no firm D call. CDR1 is SGHRS, CDR2 YFSETQ, per germline. V lost 1 base and J 0 bases, leaving 21 bases between the germline ends. The CDR3 has 19 amino acids. CDR3 DNA: TGCGCCAGCAGCTTGTTTGGTAGCTCTTCACCCGCTAGCACAGATACGCAGTATTTT. Its protein is CASSLFGSSSPASTDTQYF.

DNA for the CDR3: TGTGCCAGCAGCTTACGACAGGATCAGCCCCAGCATTTT. It yields the protein CASSLRQDQPQHF. The J gene is TRBJ1-5, the V gene TRBV7-2, with D perhaps TRBD1 (6 bases). The CDR3 runs to 13 residues. With 2 bases removed from V and 5 bases from J, the gap between germline ends came to 7 bases. CDR1 is SGHTA and CDR2 is FQGNSA in the germline V gene.

V is TRBV25-1 and J is TRBJ2-1, with D hard to call. Germline lookup yields CDR1 MGHDK and CDR2 SYGVNS. The germline V and J ends were trimmed by 1 base and 5 bases, with 3 bases remaining between them. The CDR3 sequence is 12 residues long. The CDR3 nucleotides are TGTGCCAGCAGTGAATCAAACAATGAGCAGTTCTTC. Translating gives CASSESNNEQFF.

The genes are TRBV7-9 and TRBJ2-1; D remains ambiguous. V lost 5 bases, J lost 1 base, and 15 bases lay in between. Germline lookup yields CDR1 SEHNR and CDR2 FQNEAQ (reference sequence). The CDR3 sequence is 16 residues long. The CDR3 coding sequence is TGTGCCAGCAGCCCAGGCTCGCCGCTGTCCTACAATGAGCAGTTCTTC. Protein: CASSPGSPLSYNEQFF. The full variable domain, with the rest looked up from reference TRBV7-9 and TRBJ2-1, is DTGVSQNPRHKITKRGQNVTFRCDPISEHNRLYWYRQTLGQGPEFLTYFQNEAQLEKSRLLSDRFSAERPKGSFSTLEIQRTEQGDSAMYLCASSPGSPLSYNEQFFGPGTRLTVL.

The V call is TRBV6-5, the J call TRBJ1-2; D is ambiguous. V lost 5 bases to trimming and J lost 2 bases, with 9 bases between them. Germline loops: CDR1 MNHEY, CDR2 SVGAGI. This CDR3 spans 13 amino acids. The CDR3 loop is CASSTGKNYGYTF. CDR3 coding DNA: TGTGCCAGCAGTACCGGGAAGAACTATGGCTACACCTTC.

This clone has a single count. V gene TRBV5-1 combines with J gene TRBJ2-5, with a tentative D call TRBD1 (7 bases). The CDR3 is made up of 14 amino acids. The germline CDR1 and CDR2 sequences are SGHRS and YFSETQ. The V end was cut by 4 bases, the J end by 3 bases, with 13 bases between. The CDR3 nucleotides are TGCGCCAGCAGCCTACAGGGGACTGAAGAGACCCAGTACTTC. Residues: CASSLQGTEETQYF.

This clone has just one count. This chain connects TRBV28 to TRBJ2-1, with 9 positions matching TRBD2. Germline lookup yields CDR1 MDHEN and CDR2 SYDVKM. With V trimmed by 10 bases and J by 2 bases, 6 bases remained unmatched. This CDR3 spans 14 amino acids. The CDR3 bases are TGTGCCACCGTAGCGGGAGTTACCTACAATGAGCAGTTCTTC. Translation: CATVAGVTYNEQFF.

The rearrangement joins TRBV19 to TRBJ1-6; TRBD1 is a possible D gene (6 bases). Germline V lookup: CDR1 LNHDA, CDR2 SQIVND (reference sequence). The CDR3 runs to 15 residues. V gave up 2 bases and J gave up 8 bases, with 13 bases separating them. This CDR3 reads CASSIIPGAHSPLHF. In DNA, the CDR3 is TGTGCCAGTAGTATAATTCCAGGGGCCCATTCACCCCTCCACTTT.

The chain couples TRBV7-9 to TRBJ1-2; D is possibly TRBD1 (6 bases). This CDR3 has 15 residues. CDR1 SEHNR and CDR2 FQNEAQ come from the germline V gene (reference sequence). V was shortened by 4 bases and J by 3 bases, with 15 bases between the two germline ends. The CDR3 bases are TGTGCCAGCAGCTCATCTCAGGGGATGCACTATGGCTACACCTTC. Protein product: CASSSSQGMHYGYTF. The full variable domain, its missing parts supplied by reference TRBV7-9 and TRBJ1-2, is DTGVSQNPRHKITKRGQNVTFRCDPISEHNRLYWYRQTLGQGPEFLTYFQNEAQLEKSRLLSDRFSAERPKGSFSTLEIQRTEQGDSAMYLCASSSSQGMHYGYTFGSGTRLTVV.

The chain couples TRBV2 to TRBJ1-5, with 7 bases aligning to TRBD1. V lost 6 bases to trimming and J lost 3 bases; unmatched junction nucleotides: 11. The CDR3 extends over 16 amino acids. CDR1 is SNHLY and CDR2 is FYNNEI in the germline V gene. The chain's CDR3 is CASRDSDRTINQPQHF. CDR3 DNA: TGTGCCAGCAGGGATTCGGACAGGACGATCAATCAGCCCCAGCATTTT.

This clone occurred once. This sequence joins TRBV6-5 and TRBJ2-1; 8 nucleotides align to TRBD2. V was clipped by 6 bases and J by 3 bases; unmatched bases: 7. This CDR3 has 15 residues. Germline loops: CDR1 MNHEY, CDR2 SVGAGI. CDR3 amino acids: CASRRTSSNYNEQFF. The CDR3 DNA follows: TGTGCCAGCAGACGGACTAGCTCAAACTACAATGAGCAGTTCTTC.

The gene calls are TRBV10-1 and TRBJ1-1, with 9 positions matching TRBD1. The germline gives CDR1 WNHNN, CDR2 SYGVQD (reference sequence). This CDR3 has 13 amino acids. Losses at the gene ends were 7 bases for V and 1 base for J; bases not matched to a gene: 1. As DNA, the CDR3 is TGCGCCAGCATGGGACAGGGGAACACTGAAGCTTTCTTT. It encodes CASMGQGNTEAFF.

The chain links TRBV7-9 to TRBJ1-2; 8 bases are shared with TRBD1. This CDR3 spans 14 amino acids. Germline lookup yields CDR1 SEHNR and CDR2 FQNEAQ (reference sequence). Unmatched junction bases numbered 5, after V lost 1 base and J lost 7 bases. For the CDR3, the DNA is TGTGCCAGCAGCTTAGGGACAGGGCTCGGTGGCTACACCTTC. Translation: CASSLGTGLGGYTF.

The V call is TRBV6-6, the J call TRBJ2-7, with TRBD2 as a possible D gene (7 bases). CDR1 and CDR2 from the germline V gene are MNHNY and SVGAGI (reference sequence). The V end lost 7 bases, the J end lost 2 bases, and 12 bases lay between the germline ends. This CDR3 has 13 residues. CDR3 DNA: TGTGCCAGCACCCCCGGGGGGCCCTACGAGCAGTACTTC. It codes for CASTPGGPYEQYF.

This rearrangement joins TRBV19 to TRBJ2-3; D is possibly TRBD2 (5 bases). In germline, CDR1 is LNHDA, CDR2 SQIVND (reference sequence). This CDR3 has 14 residues. Trimming took off 9 bases at V and 2 bases at J, with 15 bases between the two ends. The CDR3 DNA sequence: TGTGCCAGCCACCGGGATCACCACACAGATACGCAGTATTTT. Translating it yields CASHRDHHTDTQYF.

The chain has TRBV30 and TRBJ1-5, with 7 bases that match TRBD1. Trimming cost V 6 bases and J 2 bases; bases outside gene matches: 4. CDR1 is GTSNPN, CDR2 SVGIG, per germline (reference sequence). The CDR3 runs 13 residues. This CDR3 reads CACNRGGNQPQHF. CDR3 nucleotides: TGTGCCTGCAACAGGGGCGGCAATCAGCCCCAGCATTTT. The full variable domain, rest sourced from reference TRBV30 and TRBJ1-5, is SQTIHQWPATLVQPVGSPLSLECTVEGTSNPNLYWYRQAAGRGLQLLFYSVGIGQISSEVPQNLSASRPQDRQFILSSKKLLLSDSGFYLCACNRGGNQPQHFGDGTRLSIL.

About this clone itself: At one end, the junction sequence differs from germline, possibly due to a read error. The rearrangement joins TRBV4-1 to TRBJ1-1, with D perhaps TRBD1 (5 bases). The length of the CDR3 is 14 residues. In germline, CDR1 is MGHRA, CDR2 YSYEKL. The CDR3 loop is CTSSLPQANTEAFF. CDR3 nucleotide sequence: TGCACCAGCAGCCTTCCACAGGCGAACACTGAAGCTTTCTTT.

This clone was seen once. The chain employs TRBV23-1 and TRBJ1-2; TRBD1 matches 9 bases. TRBV23-1 is an ORF for which the function is uncertain. The CDR3 is 13 residues long. After removal of 5 bases from V and 8 bases from J, the junction contained 6 bases not matched to a gene. The DNA of the CDR3 is TGCGCCAGCAGTGGACAGGGGAGAGCCGGCTACACCTTC. The encoded protein is CASSGQGRAGYTF.

The J gene is TRBJ1-6, the V gene TRBV5-4; tentatively, D is TRBD1 (5 bases). This CDR3 has 15 residues. CDR1 is SGHNT, CDR2 YYREEE, per germline (reference sequence). V lost 6 bases to trimming and J lost 7 bases, with 17 bases between them. The chain's CDR3 is CASKRAQETNSPLHF. The DNA for the CDR3 is TGTGCCAGCAAGAGAGCACAGGAGACAAATTCACCCCTCCACTTT.

The chain recombines TRBV2 with TRBJ2-2, with 14 bases identical to TRBD2. The CDR3 contains 14 residues. CDR1 is SNHLY and CDR2 is FYNNEI in the germline V gene. Losses at the gene ends were 7 bases for V and 6 bases for J; bases not matched to a gene: 1. CDR3: CASTGLAGAGELFF. CDR3 in DNA: TGTGCCAGCACGGGACTAGCGGGAGCCGGGGAGCTGTTTTTT. Filled out from reference TRBV2 and TRBJ2-2, the complete variable domain reads EPEVTQTPSHQVTQMGQEVILRCVPISNHLYFYWYRQILGQKVEFLVSFYNNEISEKSEIFDDQFSVERPDGSNFTLKIRSTKLEDSAMYFCASTGLAGAGELFFGEGSRLTVL.

The V call is TRBV5-1, the J call TRBJ2-2, with 12 nucleotides matching TRBD2. V trimming: 0 bases; J trimming: 5 bases; junction bases outside the gene matches: 5. Germline-derived CDR1 and CDR2 are SGHRS and YFSETQ. This CDR3 is 17 amino acids long. The CDR3 DNA is TGCGCCAGCAGCTTGGGAGGACTAGCGGGAAGTACCGGGGAGCTGTTTTTT. It specifies CASSLGGLAGSTGELFF.